This TCR beta chain was retrieved from a study of blood T cell repertoires in COVID-19. Data came from immunoSEQ multiplex PCR; TCRdb stores just in-frame clones and leaves some out. The data hold some 120,000 clones, with approximately 91% observed a single time. CDR3 length: 14 amino acids. The TCR originated in a woman older than 75 with acute or convalescent COVID-19. This chain links TRBV21-1 with TRBJ2-7; TRBD2 is the table's D call and was not checked against the DNA. TRBV21-1 is a known pseudogene. Material for sequencing was peripheral blood. The CDR3 nucleotides are TGTGCCAGCAGGAAACTAGCGGGAGTGCGAGCGCAGTACTTC. Encoded protein: CASRKLAGVRAQYF.